This TCR beta chain was identified during a study of shared clonotypes between healthy human individuals. The CDR3 sequence is 12 residues long. Germline trimming cut 8 bases from V and 7 bases from J; bases unmatched to any gene: 3. Germline CDR1 and CDR2: MNHEY and SMNVEV (reference sequence). In the authors' methods: Filtering differed because ImmunoSEQ produced junction-only sequences that carried no quality scores. Assay: immunoSEQ multiplex PCR; the TCRdb copy retains only in-frame clones and omits some. The V and J calls and clone size come from that table; D and trimming were worked out from the DNA. The data hold more than 2,000,000 clones, with 90% to 95% observed a single time. Whole-study results and caveats: The authors sampled blood alone, and tissue repertoires likely differ.

Remarks on this clone: The antigen is undetermined.

Material for sequencing was naive CD4+ T cells sorted from blood. Subset here: CD45RA+ positively selected. V is TRBV27 and J is TRBJ2-1; the match to TRBD1 covers 9 bases. The clonotype originates from a man aged 18 to 35 in good health. CDR3 residues: CASAGQGNEQFF. CDR3 DNA sequence: TGTGCCAGCGCGGGACAGGGTAATGAGCAGTTCTTC.